This TCR beta chain derives from a study of blood T cell repertoires in COVID-19. The V segment lost 8 bases and the J segment 0 bases; nucleotides outside the gene matches: 8. This CDR3 region has 15 residues. The germline gives CDR1 LNHDA, CDR2 SQIVND (reference sequence). Assay: immunoSEQ multiplex PCR; the TCRdb copy retains only in-frame clones and omits some. The repertoire holds roughly 380,000 clones, with less than 90% as singletons. The sequence was obtained from a woman aged 25 to 39 who had recovered from COVID-19. This chain joins TRBV19 and TRBJ2-3; 7 nucleotides line up with TRBD1. The sequenced material came from PBMCs or T cells enriched from blood (not recorded which). The CDR3 spells CASQRQGSSTDTQYF. CDR3 in DNA: TGTGCCAGTCAGCGACAGGGTTCTAGCACAGATACGCAGTATTTT.